The T cell receptor (beta chain) under discussion was sequenced for a study of cytomegalovirus exposure and HLA in healthy donors. PCR involved 60 Vbeta and 13 Jbeta primers. The data were produced by immunoSEQ multiplex PCR, yet TCRdb's version contains in-frame clones alone and is incomplete. Its table lists 90,000 to 130,000 clones. To note about this clone: Its matching antigen is unknown.

V shed 4 bases, J shed 4 bases, and the junction held 6 bases outside the gene matches. CDR3 length equals 15 residues. Germline CDR1 and CDR2: SGHTA and FQGNSA. Study-level results: Accurate prediction of HLA-A and HLA-B alleles (for most subjects) was reportedly achieved from TCR beta sequences. The study flagged about 150 TCR beta chains as cytomegalovirus-associated. Clonal expansion was found to be greater in HLA-associated TCR beta chains than in equally common others in a later analysis. Within an earlier analysis, most TCR beta V segments proved productive either about 90% or about 30% of the time.

This TCR was sampled from a man under 40 in good health and CMV-seronegative. The sample taken for sequencing was PBMCs. The chain carries TRBV7-2 and TRBJ2-7; 11 bases match TRBD1. CDR3 sequence reads: CASSSRTGGEYEQYF. The CDR3 DNA reads TGTGCCAGCAGCTCCAGGACAGGGGGCGAGTACGAGCAGTACTTC.